These T cell receptor beta chains were read from a single sample in a study of blood T cell repertoires in COVID-19. The method was immunoSEQ multiplex PCR; TCRdb's version includes in-frame clones alone and lacks a portion of them. This sample yields 250,000 to 300,000 clones, of which roughly 90% are seen a single time; less than 2% belongs to the top ten. Sequenced: PBMCs or T cells enriched from blood (not recorded which). All receptors derive from a woman aged 40 to 50 who had recovered from COVID-19. Both conserved end residues are part of each CDR3. A D gene is named only where the DNA matches it firmly. Size tells how often a clone was seen (once, few, many) or the class of an expanded clone, and some rows leave it out.

v_call	j_call	clone_size	d_call	cdr3_length	cdr3_nt	cdr3_aa
TRBV7-3	TRBJ1-6	NA	NA	15	TGTGCCAGCAGCTTAACACATACAGGGAATTCACCCCTCCACTTT	CASSLTHTGNSPLHF
TRBV15	TRBJ1-3	NA	NA	17	TGTGCCACCAGCAGAGATCCGACCCAGGGGTTGGGAAACACCATATATTTT	CATSRDPTQGLGNTIYF
TRBV7-9	TRBJ1-1	once	NA	15	TGTGCCAGCAGCCCACAGGGCAGGATGAACACTGAAGCTTTCTTT	CASSPQGRMNTEAFF
TRBV19	TRBJ1-2	NA	TRBD1	14	TGTGCCAGTAGGGAGACAGGGGGTGACTATGGCTACACCTTC	CASRETGGDYGYTF
TRBV6-5	TRBJ1-2	NA	NA	16	TGTGCCAGCAGTTACTCGGCGGGACGGCACAACTATGGCTACACCTTC	CASSYSAGRHNYGYTF
TRBV5-8	TRBJ2-5	NA	TRBD1	16	TGTGCCAGCAGCTTGGGTCGAGGGGGCGCGGGAGAGACCCAGTACTTC	CASSLGRGGAGETQYF
TRBV18	TRBJ2-5	NA	TRBD1	15	TGTGCCAGCTCCCAGGGACAGAGGGGCACGGAGACCCAGTACTTC	CASSQGQRGTETQYF
TRBV5-1	TRBJ1-5	NA	NA	13	TGCGCCAGCAGCTTGGGGGGAGATCAGCCCCAGCATTTT	CASSLGGDQPQHF
TRBV24-1	TRBJ2-1	NA	NA	15	TGTGCCACCAGTGATGCGATCCCGGGGGTCAATGAGCAGTTCTTC	CATSDAIPGVNEQFF
TRBV28	TRBJ1-1	NA	NA	15	TGTGCCAGCAGTTTTGTACGGGGTATTGTTGCTGAAGCTTTCTTT	CASSFVRGIVAEAFF
TRBV19	TRBJ2-2	NA	TRBD1	19	TGTGCCAGTAGTATAGAAGGGACAGGGGGCGCTGGGAACACCGGGGAGCTGTTTTTT	CASSIEGTGGAGNTGELFF
TRBV2	TRBJ2-5	NA	TRBD2	14	TGTGCCAGCAGGGCCAGACTAGCGCAAGAGACCCAGTACTTC	CASRARLAQETQYF
TRBV10-3	TRBJ1-1	NA	NA	15	TGTGCCATCAGTGATCCGGGACACAAGAACACTGAAGCTTTCTTT	CAISDPGHKNTEAFF
TRBV13	TRBJ1-2	NA	NA	12	TGTGCCAGCAGCTCGCGGAACTATGGCTACACCTTC	CASSSRNYGYTF
TRBV5-4	TRBJ2-7	NA	TRBD1	15	TGTGCCAGCAGCCCTACAGGGGGTAGAGTATACGAGCAGTACTTC	CASSPTGGRVYEQYF
TRBV5-1	TRBJ2-7	once	TRBD1	14	TGCGCCAGCAGCCGATCTCAGGGGGACTACGAGCAGTACTTC	CASSRSQGDYEQYF
TRBV14	TRBJ2-5	NA	TRBD2	16	TGTGCCAGCAGCCTCCTAGGGACTAGCGGGATAAAGACCCAGTACTTC	CASSLLGTSGIKTQYF
TRBV29-1	TRBJ1-1	few	TRBD1	14	TGCAGCGTTGACCGAGACAGGGGGGCCCCTGAAGCTTTCTTT	CSVDRDRGAPEAFF
TRBV6-5	TRBJ1-3	few	NA	11	TGTGCCAGCATGAGGGGAAACACCATATATTTT	CASMRGNTIYF
TRBV18	TRBJ2-2	NA	TRBD1	15	TGTGCCAGCTCAGCCGTGAGGGGGCGATCCGGGGAGCTGTTTTTT	CASSAVRGRSGELFF